The 12 T cell receptor beta chains below were found in one sample sequenced in a study of identical twins. TCRdb reprocessed the 5' RACE reads with MiXCR, giving one entry per CDR3 protein. The profile covers around 280,000 distinct CDR3 sequences, with about 8.3% appearing a single time and approximately 2% taken by the ten largest. In addition, the sample was reused for a study of yellow fever vaccine responses in identical twins.

Sequenced: memory (CD45RO+) T cells sorted from blood. All receptors derive from a woman under 30 in good health.

This chain links TRBV4-2 with TRBJ2-5; D is unresolved. Germline lookup yields CDR1 LGHNA and CDR2 YNFKEQ. Trimming cost V 0 bases and J 1 base, with 9 bases left between them. CDR3 length: 15 residues. The CDR3 DNA reads TGTGCCAGCAGCCAAGATACTGAGCCCCAAGAGACCCAGTACTTC. Protein product: CASSQDTEPQETQYF.

This clonotype was observed many times. V usage is TRBV3-1 and J usage is TRBJ1-1; weak D call: TRBD1 (6 bases). The V gene's germline CDR1 is LGHDT and CDR2 YNNKEL (reference sequence). Trimming took 2 bases from V and 1 from J, leaving 11 bases between them. The CDR3 runs 15 residues. CDR3 protein: CASSQSDRSNTEAFF. CDR3 sequence (DNA): TGTGCCAGCAGCCAATCGGACAGATCGAACACTGAAGCTTTCTTT.

In its sample, this clonotype was seen many times. The chain carries TRBV5-5 and TRBJ2-7; D perhaps matches TRBD2 (6 bases). Trimming shortened V by 0 bases and J by 2 bases, and 12 bases separated the two germline ends. CDR1 SGHKS and CDR2 YYEKEE come from the germline V gene (reference sequence). The CDR3 consists of 15 residues. CDR3 sequence: CASSLAASEPYEQYF. The CDR3 DNA reads TGTGCCAGCAGCTTGGCGGCTAGCGAACCCTACGAGCAGTACTTC.

This clonotype was counted ten times or more. This chain joins TRBV20-1 and TRBJ1-1, with D possibly TRBD1 on 5 matching bases. Germline V lookup: CDR1 DFQATT, CDR2 SNEGSKA (reference sequence). The V and J ends lost 0 bases and 6 bases respectively, with 11 bases between them. The CDR3 contains 13 residues. CDR3 in amino acids: CSAREGGVSEAFF. CDR3 DNA: TGCAGTGCTAGAGAGGGAGGGGTCTCTGAAGCTTTCTTT.

V and J are TRBV6-1 and TRBJ2-1, with 9 bases aligning to TRBD2. This CDR3 comprises 16 residues. Germline CDR1 and CDR2: MNHNS and SASEGT. V shed 4 bases and J 4 bases; nucleotides not matched to a gene: 8. This CDR3 reads CASSAGASGAYNEQFF. The CDR3 nucleotides are TGTGCCAGCAGTGCGGGGGCTAGCGGGGCGTACAATGAGCAGTTCTTC.

Many counts were recorded for this clonotype. The V call is TRBV6-1, the J call TRBJ2-3; either TRBD1 or TRBD2 may fit D (5 bases each). V was cut by 6 bases and J by 1 base, with 11 bases left in between. The CDR3 is 14 amino acids. CDR1 is MNHNS and CDR2 is SASEGT in the germline V gene. CDR3 DNA sequence: TGTGCCAGCAGCAAACTAGGGGGCACAGATACGCAGTATTTT. Its protein product is CASSKLGGTDTQYF.

This clonotype appeared a few times. V is TRBV6-1 and J is TRBJ1-1; unclear D gene. Looked up from germline, CDR1 is MNHNS and CDR2 is SASEGT. This CDR3 spans 13 amino acids. With 1 base removed from V and 3 bases from J, the gap between germline ends came to 6 bases. This CDR3 is CASSEGRHTEAFF. DNA of the CDR3: TGTGCCAGCAGTGAAGGACGGCACACTGAAGCTTTCTTT.

V and J are TRBV20-1 and TRBJ1-4; 10 bases map to TRBD1. The CDR3 length is 18 residues. V lost 4 bases to trimming and J lost 2 bases; unmatched junction nucleotides: 13. Germline loops: CDR1 DFQATT, CDR2 SNEGSKA (reference sequence). CDR3: CSAIRDRGSSATNEKLFF. CDR3 DNA: TGCAGTGCTATCCGGGACAGGGGCTCCAGTGCGACTAATGAAAAACTGTTTTTT.

This clonotype has only a few counts. This sequence joins TRBV11-2 and TRBJ2-1, with 8 bases fitting TRBD2. V lost 5 bases and J lost 4; bases outside the gene matches: 7. The CDR3 consists of 15 residues. The germline V gene encodes CDR1 SGHAT and CDR2 FQNNGV. Written as DNA, the CDR3 is TGTGCCAGCAGCCCGATAGCGGGGCGGTACAATGAGCAGTTCTTC. It encodes CASSPIAGRYNEQFF. Full variable domain (outside the CDR3, taken from reference TRBV11-2 and TRBJ2-1): EAGVAQSPRYKIIEKRQSVAFWCNPISGHATLYWYQQILGQGPKLLIQFQNNGVVDDSQLPKDRFSAERLKGVDSTLKIQPAKLEDSAVYLCASSPIAGRYNEQFFGPGTRLTVL.

This clonotype was recorded at least ten times. V usage is TRBV3-1 and J usage is TRBJ1-2, with D possibly matching TRBD1 (5 bases). Germline values: CDR1 LGHDT, CDR2 YNNKEL (reference sequence). The CDR3 has 13 residues. V gave up 6 bases and J gave up 1 base, with 9 bases separating them. The CDR3 spells CASRGDSNYGYTF. CDR3 in DNA: TGTGCCAGCAGAGGTGACAGTAACTATGGCTACACCTTC.

This clonotype was seen more than once but under ten times. The V gene is TRBV7-8, the J gene TRBJ1-4; D not certain. V was pared by 0 bases and J by 0 bases, with 5 bases between. This CDR3 is 15 amino acids long. Germline V gene sequence: CDR1 SGHVS, CDR2 FQNEAQ. In DNA, the CDR3 is TGTGCCAGCAGCTTAGCGATGGCAACTAATGAAAAACTGTTTTTT. It yields the protein CASSLAMATNEKLFF.

Regarding this clonotype: With a much larger clone just one base away, this may be a read error. This rearrangement joins TRBV2 to TRBJ1-3; weak D call: TRBD1 (5 bases). Germline V lookup: CDR1 SNHLY, CDR2 FYNNEI. V shed 1 base and J shed 2 bases, with 6 bases lying between them. This CDR3 is built from 14 residues. CDR3 region: CASSEVGAGNTIYF. In DNA form, the CDR3 reads TGTGCCAGCAGTGAAGTGGGGGCTGGAAACACCATATATTTT.